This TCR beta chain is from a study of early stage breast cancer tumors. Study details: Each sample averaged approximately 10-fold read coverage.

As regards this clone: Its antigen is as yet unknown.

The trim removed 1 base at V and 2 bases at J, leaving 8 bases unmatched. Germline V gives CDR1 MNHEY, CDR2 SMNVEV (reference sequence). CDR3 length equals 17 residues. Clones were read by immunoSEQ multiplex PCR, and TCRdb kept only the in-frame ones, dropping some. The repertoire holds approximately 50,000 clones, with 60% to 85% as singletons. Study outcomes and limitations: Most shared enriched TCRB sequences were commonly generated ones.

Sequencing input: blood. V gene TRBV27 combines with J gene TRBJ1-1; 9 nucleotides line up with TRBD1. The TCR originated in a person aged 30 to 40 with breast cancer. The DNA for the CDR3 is TGTGCCAGCAGTTTATGGGGACAGGGAGGGAAAAACACTGAAGCTTTCTTT. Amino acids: CASSLWGQGGKNTEAFF.